This TCR beta chain came from a study of blood T cell repertoires in COVID-19. On the study more broadly: Donors in the United States, Italy and Spain gave samples during acute or convalescent COVID-19. T cells, B-cell-depleted T cells, or PBMCs supplied cDNA or gDNA.

Germline V gives CDR1 SEHNR, CDR2 FQNEAQ (reference sequence). Between the trimmed V and J ends, which lost 3 bases and 8 bases, there was a span of 13 bases. The CDR3 spans 13 residues. No more than 2 weeks before study entry, exposed participants had met a case of COVID-19. In the original analysis: Reference gene primer amplification yielded estimated nucleated cell counts. The repertoire was sequenced with immunoSEQ multiplex PCR; TCRdb's copy has only in-frame clones and lacks some. V and J calls and clone size are copied from that table; D and trimming were computed from the DNA. The repertoire holds 250,000 or so clones, with about 85% as singletons.

The rearrangement joins TRBV7-9 to TRBJ1-2; no reliable D call. The material sequenced was PBMCs or T cells enriched from blood (not recorded which). This TCR derives from a woman aged 50 to 60 who had been exposed to COVID-19. For the CDR3, the DNA is TGTGCCAGCAGCTTCGACACCGCCGGAGGCTACACCTTC. This gives the protein CASSFDTAGGYTF.